This is a list of T cell receptor beta chains from one sample in a study of shared clonotypes between healthy human individuals. The assay was immunoSEQ multiplex PCR, and TCRdb's table has in-frame clones only and misses some. This table has roughly 1,000,000 clones, 75% to 85% appearing once. The sample taken for sequencing was memory CD4+ T cells from PBMCs. These receptors were collected from a man between 18 and 35 years old in good health. Some clones in this sample may be carry-over from other donors' samples. The CDR3 runs from the conserved cysteine through the conserved F or W.

TRBV5-4 CASSLSMGAVETQYF
TRBV28 CASNFRTGRQYF
TRBV9 CASSAQSGGLSSGAYHGYTF
TRBV6-5 CASSSISQGYGYTF
TRBV5-1 CASSLGPGLEGEQYF
TRBV19 CASSAHYTIDGYTF
TRBV6-6 CASTFTGTGVGGYTF
TRBV7-2 CASSFQPTGGGETQYF
TRBV28 CASSLRSGRQETQYF
TRBV6-6 CASEQGAGAYGYTF
TRBV15 CATSRDLRTGINEQFF
TRBV28 CASERWGQPQHF
TRBV18 CASSPADGGGYGYTF
TRBV4-3 CASSQDLRYEQYF
TRBV28 CASMDRGYQPQHF
TRBV6-5 CASSYSWSQETQYF
TRBV30 CAWRSPSGAATDTQYF
TRBV27 CASSLRGTGLAVSTDTQYF
TRBV20-1 CSVGIGTEAFF
TRBV19 CASSIQGSYGYTF
TRBV7-9 CASSLAGQGLETQYF
TRBV27 CASSFGYNSPLHF
TRBV28 CASSSPGGLTYEQYF
TRBV4-1 CASSPTGASNNQPQHF
TRBV7-3 CASSPAAAGVRETQYF
TRBV5-1 CASQALAEYTGELFF
TRBV5-8 CASSPPSRRLSGELFF
TRBV5-6 CASSLSGTGRGEQYF
TRBV19 CAVRARFAEAFF
TRBV2 CASSETSGRQPQHF
TRBV30 CAWSVLGRQTNTEAFF
TRBV27 CASSFASGITGELFF
TRBV5-1 CASSLTEYTGELFF
TRBV5-4 CASSFRITGANVLTF
TRBV27 CASSLIASGLNNEQFF
TRBV4-2 CASSQARSSYEQYF
TRBV7-3 CASSSTGGSGELFF
TRBV5-1 CASSRTGVGETQYF
TRBV9 CASSALTRTGELFF
TRBV5-4 CASSLSGGGVEQYF
TRBV6-1 CASSGQGADTQYF
TRBV30 CAWSVESTDTQYF
TRBV9 CASSFLQQGGGYTF
TRBV15 CATSPSTNEQFF
TRBV28 CASSSRRSRGTIYF
TRBV5-1 CASSWPLAGGGVNEQFF
TRBV18 CASSPYNSRRREQYF
TRBV19 CASSAGTSDTGELFF
TRBV14 CASSLAGAPLGEQFF
TRBV11-2 CASSLSSRGSTGELFF
TRBV6-1 CASSGAQGTSASYNEQFF
TRBV10-1 CASSESRTGGSTEAFF
TRBV5-1 CASSVFQGTNTYEQYF
TRBV4-1 CASSPPRRVSGRSETQYF
TRBV6-1 CASKNGASAETQYF
TRBV5-1 CASNDAGWDTQYF
TRBV11-3 CASSLGLADTGELFF
TRBV11-2 CATHDLSSTDTQYF
TRBV5-1 CASSLASASNEQFF